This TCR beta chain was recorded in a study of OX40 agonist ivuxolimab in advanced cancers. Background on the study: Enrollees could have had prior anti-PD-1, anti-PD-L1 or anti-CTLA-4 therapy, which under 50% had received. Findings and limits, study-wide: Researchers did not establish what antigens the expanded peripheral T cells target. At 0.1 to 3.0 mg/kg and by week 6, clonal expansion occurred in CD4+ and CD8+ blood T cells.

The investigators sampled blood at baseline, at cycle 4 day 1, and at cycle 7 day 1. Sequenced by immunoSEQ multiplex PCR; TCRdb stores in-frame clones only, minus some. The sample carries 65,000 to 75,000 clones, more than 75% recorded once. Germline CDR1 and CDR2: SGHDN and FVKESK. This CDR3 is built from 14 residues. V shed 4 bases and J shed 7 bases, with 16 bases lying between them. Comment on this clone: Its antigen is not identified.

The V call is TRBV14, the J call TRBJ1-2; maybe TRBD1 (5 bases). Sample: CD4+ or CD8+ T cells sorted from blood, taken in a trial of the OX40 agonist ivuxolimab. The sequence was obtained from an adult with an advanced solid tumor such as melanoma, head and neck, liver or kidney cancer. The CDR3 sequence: CASSLSPGTSGYTF. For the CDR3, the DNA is TGTGCCAGCAGCCTTTCGCCCGGGACCTCTGGCTACACCTTC. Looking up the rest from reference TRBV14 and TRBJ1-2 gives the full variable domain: EAGVTQFPSHSVIEKGQTVTLRCDPISGHDNLYWYRRVMGKEIKFLLHFVKESKQDESGMPNNRFLAERTGGTYSTLKVQPAELEDSGVYFCASSLSPGTSGYTFGSGTRLTVV.